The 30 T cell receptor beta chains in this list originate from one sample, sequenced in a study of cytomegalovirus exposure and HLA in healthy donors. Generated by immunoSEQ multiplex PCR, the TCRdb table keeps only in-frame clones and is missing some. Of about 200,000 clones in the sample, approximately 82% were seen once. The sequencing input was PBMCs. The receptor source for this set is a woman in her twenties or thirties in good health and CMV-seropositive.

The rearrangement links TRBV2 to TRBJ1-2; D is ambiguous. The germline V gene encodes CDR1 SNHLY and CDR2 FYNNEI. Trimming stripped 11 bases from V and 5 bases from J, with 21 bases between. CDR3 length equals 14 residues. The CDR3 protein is CAVLGGQISYGYTF. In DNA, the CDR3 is TGTGCCGTACTAGGAGGGCAGATTAGTTATGGCTACACCTTC.

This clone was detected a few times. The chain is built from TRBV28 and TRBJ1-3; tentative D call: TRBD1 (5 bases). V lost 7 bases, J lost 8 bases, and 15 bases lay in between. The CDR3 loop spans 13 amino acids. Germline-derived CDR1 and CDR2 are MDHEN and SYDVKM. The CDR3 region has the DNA TGTGCCAGCAACCCATCCAGGGCGGACACCATATATTTT. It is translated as CASNPSRADTIYF. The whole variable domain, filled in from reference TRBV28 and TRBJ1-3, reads DVKVTQSSRYLVKRTGEKVFLECVQDMDHENMFWYRQDPGLGLRLIYFSYDVKMKEKGDIPEGYSVSREKKERFSLILESASTNQTSMYLCASNPSRADTIYFGEGSWLTVV.

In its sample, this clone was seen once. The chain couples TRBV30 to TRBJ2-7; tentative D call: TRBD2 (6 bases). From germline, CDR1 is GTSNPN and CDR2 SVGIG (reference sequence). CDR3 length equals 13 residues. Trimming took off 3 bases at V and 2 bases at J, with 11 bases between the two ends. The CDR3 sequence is CAWSADYAYEQYF. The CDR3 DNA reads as TGTGCCTGGAGCGCGGACTACGCCTACGAGCAGTACTTC.

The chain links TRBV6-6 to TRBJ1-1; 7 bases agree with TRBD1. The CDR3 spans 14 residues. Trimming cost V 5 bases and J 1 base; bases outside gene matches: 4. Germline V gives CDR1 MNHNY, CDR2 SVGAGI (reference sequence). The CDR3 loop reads CASSRGTANTEAFF. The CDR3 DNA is TGTGCCAGCAGTCGAGGGACAGCGAACACTGAAGCTTTCTTT.

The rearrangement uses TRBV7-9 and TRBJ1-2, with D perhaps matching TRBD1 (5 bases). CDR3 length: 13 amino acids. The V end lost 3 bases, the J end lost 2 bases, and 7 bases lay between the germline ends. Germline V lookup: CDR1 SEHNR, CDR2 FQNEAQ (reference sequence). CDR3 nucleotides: TGTGCCAGCAGCTTCAGGGAAAACTATGGCTACACCTTC. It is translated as CASSFRENYGYTF. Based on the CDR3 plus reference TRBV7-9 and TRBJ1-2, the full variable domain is DTGVSQNPRHKITKRGQNVTFRCDPISEHNRLYWYRQTLGQGPEFLTYFQNEAQLEKSRLLSDRFSAERPKGSFSTLEIQRTEQGDSAMYLCASSFRENYGYTFGSGTRLTVV.

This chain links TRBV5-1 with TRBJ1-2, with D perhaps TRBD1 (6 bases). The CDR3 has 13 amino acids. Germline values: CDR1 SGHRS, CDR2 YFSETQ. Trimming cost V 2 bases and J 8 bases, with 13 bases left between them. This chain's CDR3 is CASSLEQGWGYTF. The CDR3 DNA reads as TGCGCCAGCAGCTTAGAACAGGGCTGGGGCTACACCTTC.

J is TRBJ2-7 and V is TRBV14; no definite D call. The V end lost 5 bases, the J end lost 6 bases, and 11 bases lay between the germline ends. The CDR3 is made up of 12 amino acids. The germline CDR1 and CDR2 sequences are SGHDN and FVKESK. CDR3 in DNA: TGTGCCAGCAGCTCATTCTCGGGCGAGCAGTACTTC. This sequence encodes CASSSFSGEQYF.

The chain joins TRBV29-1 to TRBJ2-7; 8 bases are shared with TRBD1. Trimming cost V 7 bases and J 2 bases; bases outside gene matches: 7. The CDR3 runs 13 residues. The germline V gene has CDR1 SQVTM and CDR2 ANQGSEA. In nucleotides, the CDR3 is TGCAGCGCCCACGGACAGGGCCCCTACGAGCAGTACTTC. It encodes CSAHGQGPYEQYF.

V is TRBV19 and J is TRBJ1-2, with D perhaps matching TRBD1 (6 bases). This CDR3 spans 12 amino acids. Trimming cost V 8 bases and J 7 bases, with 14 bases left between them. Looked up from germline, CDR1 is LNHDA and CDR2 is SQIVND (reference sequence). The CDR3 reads CASVGQLLGYTF. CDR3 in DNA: TGTGCCAGTGTGGGACAACTTCTTGGCTACACCTTC. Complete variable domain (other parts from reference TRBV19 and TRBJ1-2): DGGITQSPKYLFRKEGQNVTLSCEQNLNHDAMYWYRQDPGQGLRLIYYSQIVNDFQKGDIAEGYSVSREKKESFPLTVTSAQKNPTAFYLCASVGQLLGYTFGSGTRLTVV.

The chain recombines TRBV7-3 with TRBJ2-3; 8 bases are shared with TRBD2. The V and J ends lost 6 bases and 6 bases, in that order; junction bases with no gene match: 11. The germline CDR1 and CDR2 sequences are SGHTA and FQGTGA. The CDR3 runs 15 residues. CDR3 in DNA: TGTGCCAGCAGGCCCTCGGGAGGGCCTGGGGATACGCAGTATTTT. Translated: CASRPSGGPGDTQYF.

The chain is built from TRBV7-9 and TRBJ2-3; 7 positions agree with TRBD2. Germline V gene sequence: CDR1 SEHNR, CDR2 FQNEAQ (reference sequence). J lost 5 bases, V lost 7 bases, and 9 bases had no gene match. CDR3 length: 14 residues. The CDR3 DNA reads TGTGCCAGCATGATTGGCGGGAGAGTAGATACGCAGTATTTT. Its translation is CASMIGGRVDTQYF.

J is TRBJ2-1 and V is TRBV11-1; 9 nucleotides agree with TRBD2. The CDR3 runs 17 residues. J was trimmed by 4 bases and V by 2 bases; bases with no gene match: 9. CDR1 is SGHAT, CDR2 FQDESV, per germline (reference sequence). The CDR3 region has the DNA TGTGCCAGCAGCTTATGGTCCCTGAGCGGGGGGTACAATGAGCAGTTCTTC. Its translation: CASSLWSLSGGYNEQFF. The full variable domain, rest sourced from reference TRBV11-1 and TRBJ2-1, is EAEVAQSPRYKITEKSQAVAFWCDPISGHATLYWYRQILGQGPELLVQFQDESVVDDSQLPKDRFSAERLKGVDSTLKIQPAELGDSAMYLCASSLWSLSGGYNEQFFGPGTRLTVL.

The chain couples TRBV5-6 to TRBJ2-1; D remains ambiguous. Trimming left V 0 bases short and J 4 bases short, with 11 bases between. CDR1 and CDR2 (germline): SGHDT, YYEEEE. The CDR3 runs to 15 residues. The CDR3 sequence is CASSLGRSQYNEQFF. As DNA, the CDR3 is TGTGCCAGCAGCTTGGGTAGGAGCCAGTACAATGAGCAGTTCTTC.

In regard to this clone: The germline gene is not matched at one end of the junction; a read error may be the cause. CDR3 sequence (DNA): TGTGCCAGCAGCGTAGGTCCAGAACCATCCTTCGAGCAGTACTTC. It encodes CASSVGPEPSFEQYF. V usage is TRBV9 and J usage is TRBJ2-7; D ambiguous. Germline CDR1 is SGDLS and CDR2 is YYNGEE. The CDR3 loop spans 15 amino acids. The variable domain in full, completed from reference TRBV9 and TRBJ2-7, reads DSGVTQTPKHLITATGQRVTLRCSPRSGDLSVYWYQQSLDQGLQFLIQYYNGEERAKGNILERFSAQQFPDLHSELNLSSLELGDSALYFCASSVGPEPSFEQYFGPGTRLTVT.

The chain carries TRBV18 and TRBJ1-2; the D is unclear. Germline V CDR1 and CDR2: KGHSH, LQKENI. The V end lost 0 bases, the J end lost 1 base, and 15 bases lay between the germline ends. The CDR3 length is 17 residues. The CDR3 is CASSPPNTESFNYGYTF. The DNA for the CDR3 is TGTGCCAGCTCACCACCTAATACCGAGTCATTTAACTATGGCTACACCTTC.

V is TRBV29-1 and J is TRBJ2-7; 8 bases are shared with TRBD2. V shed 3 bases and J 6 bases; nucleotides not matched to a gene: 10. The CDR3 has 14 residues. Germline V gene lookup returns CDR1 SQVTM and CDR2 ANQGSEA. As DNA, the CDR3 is TGCAGCGTTGACTCAGCGGGAGTAAGTGGCGAGCAGTACTTC. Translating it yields CSVDSAGVSGEQYF.

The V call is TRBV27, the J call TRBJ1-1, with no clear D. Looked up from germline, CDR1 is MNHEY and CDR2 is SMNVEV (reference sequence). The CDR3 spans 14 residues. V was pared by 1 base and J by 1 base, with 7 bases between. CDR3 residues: CASSLWHKNTEAFF. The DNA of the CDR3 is TGTGCCAGCAGTTTATGGCACAAGAACACTGAAGCTTTCTTT.

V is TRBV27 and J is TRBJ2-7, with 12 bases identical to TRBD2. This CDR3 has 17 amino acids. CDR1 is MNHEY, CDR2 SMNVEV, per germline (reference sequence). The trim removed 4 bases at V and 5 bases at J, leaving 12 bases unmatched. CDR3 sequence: CASSSLPRLAGAHEQYF. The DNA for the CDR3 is TGTGCCAGCAGTTCTCTCCCTAGACTAGCGGGAGCCCACGAGCAGTACTTC.

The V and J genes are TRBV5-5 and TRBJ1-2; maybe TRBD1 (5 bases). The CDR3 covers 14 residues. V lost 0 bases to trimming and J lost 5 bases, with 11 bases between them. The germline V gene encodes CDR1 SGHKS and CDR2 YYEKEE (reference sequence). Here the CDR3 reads CASSLAGGRYGYTF. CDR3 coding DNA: TGTGCCAGCAGCTTGGCTGGGGGGAGATATGGCTACACCTTC.

CDR3: CASSSSRGTEAFF. The CDR3 DNA reads as TGTGCCAGCAGCTCTTCTCGGGGCACTGAAGCTTTCTTT. The genes are TRBV6-5 and TRBJ1-1; D is undetermined. This CDR3 region has 13 residues. V gave up 6 bases and J gave up 4 bases, with 12 bases separating them. Germline V gene data show CDR1 as MNHEY and CDR2 as SVGAGI.

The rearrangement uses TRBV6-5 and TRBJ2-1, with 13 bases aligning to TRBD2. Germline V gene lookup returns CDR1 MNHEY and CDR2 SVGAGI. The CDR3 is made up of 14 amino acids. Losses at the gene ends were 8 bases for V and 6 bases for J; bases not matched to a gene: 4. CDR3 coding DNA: TGTGCCAGCGGGAGGACTAGCGGGAGCAATGAGCAGTTCTTC. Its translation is CASGRTSGSNEQFF.

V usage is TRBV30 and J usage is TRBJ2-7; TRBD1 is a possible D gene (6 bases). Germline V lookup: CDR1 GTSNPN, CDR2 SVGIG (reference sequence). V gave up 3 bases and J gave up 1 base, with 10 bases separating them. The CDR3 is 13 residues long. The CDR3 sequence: CAWRRQASYEQYF. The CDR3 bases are TGTGCCTGGAGACGACAGGCTTCCTACGAGCAGTACTTC.

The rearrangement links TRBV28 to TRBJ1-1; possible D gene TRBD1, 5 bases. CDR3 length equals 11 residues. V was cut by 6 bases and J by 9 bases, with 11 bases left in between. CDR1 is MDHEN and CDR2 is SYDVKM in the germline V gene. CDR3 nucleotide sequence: TGTGCCAGCAGGATGGACAACCAAGCTTTCTTT. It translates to CASRMDNQAFF.

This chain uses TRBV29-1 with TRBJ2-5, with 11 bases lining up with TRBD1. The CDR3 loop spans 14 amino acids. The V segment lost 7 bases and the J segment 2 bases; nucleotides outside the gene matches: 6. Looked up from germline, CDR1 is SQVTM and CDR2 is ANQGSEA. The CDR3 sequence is CSETGTGGQETQYF. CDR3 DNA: TGCAGCGAAACCGGGACAGGGGGTCAAGAGACCCAGTACTTC.

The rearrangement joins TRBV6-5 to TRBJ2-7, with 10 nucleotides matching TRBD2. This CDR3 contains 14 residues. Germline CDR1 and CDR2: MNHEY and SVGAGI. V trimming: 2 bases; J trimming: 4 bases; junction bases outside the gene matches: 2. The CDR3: CASSYQREGYEQYF. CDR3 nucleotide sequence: TGTGCCAGCAGTTACCAGCGGGAGGGGTACGAGCAGTACTTC.

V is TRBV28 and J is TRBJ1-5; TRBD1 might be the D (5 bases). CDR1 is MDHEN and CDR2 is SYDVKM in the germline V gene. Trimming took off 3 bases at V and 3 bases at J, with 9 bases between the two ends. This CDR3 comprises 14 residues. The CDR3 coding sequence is TGTGCCAGCAGTTTCGTACAGGTCAATCAGCCCCAGCATTTT. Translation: CASSFVQVNQPQHF.

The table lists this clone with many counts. The CDR3 here is CASSPQGGTVYEQYF. The CDR3 nucleotides read TGTGCCAGCAGTCCCCAGGGAGGGACGGTTTACGAGCAGTACTTC. The rearrangement links TRBV27 to TRBJ2-7; 7 nucleotides align to TRBD2. Germline assignment: CDR1 MNHEY and CDR2 SMNVEV (reference sequence). J lost 4 bases, V lost 5 bases, and 11 bases had no gene match. The CDR3 is made up of 15 amino acids.

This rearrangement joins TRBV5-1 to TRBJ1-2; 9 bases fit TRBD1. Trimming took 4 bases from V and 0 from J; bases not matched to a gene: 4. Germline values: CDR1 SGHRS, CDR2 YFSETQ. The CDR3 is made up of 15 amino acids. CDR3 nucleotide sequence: TGCGCCAGCAGCCGAGGACAGGGGCCTAACTATGGCTACACCTTC. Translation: CASSRGQGPNYGYTF.

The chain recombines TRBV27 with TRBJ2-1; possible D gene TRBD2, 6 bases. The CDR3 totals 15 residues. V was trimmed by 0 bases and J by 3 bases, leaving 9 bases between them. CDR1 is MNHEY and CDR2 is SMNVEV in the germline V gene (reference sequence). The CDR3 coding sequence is TGTGCCAGCAGTTTATCCCCTAGCGACTACAATGAGCAGTTCTTC. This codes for CASSLSPSDYNEQFF.

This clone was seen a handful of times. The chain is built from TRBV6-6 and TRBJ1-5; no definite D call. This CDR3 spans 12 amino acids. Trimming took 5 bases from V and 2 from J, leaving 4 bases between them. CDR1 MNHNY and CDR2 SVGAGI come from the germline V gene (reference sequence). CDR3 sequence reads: CASSLGNQPQHF. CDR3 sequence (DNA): TGTGCCAGCAGTCTCGGCAATCAGCCCCAGCATTTT.